The T cell receptor beta chain described here comes from a study of blood T cell repertoires in COVID-19. Study context: Collection of acute and convalescent COVID-19 samples took place in the United States, Italy and Spain. T cells, B-cell-depleted T cells, or PBMCs supplied cDNA or gDNA.

The count of this clone is one. At one end the junction does not follow the germline gene, possibly because of a read error. As handled by the study authors: It was from reference gene primer amplification that nucleated cell counts were estimated. The table came from immunoSEQ multiplex PCR; TCRdb's copy has only in-frame clones and leaves some out. The V and J calls and clone size are taken from that table; D and trimming were inferred from the DNA. The data contain some 200,000 clones, approximately 80% of them singletons. The length of the CDR3 is 15 residues. Germline lookup yields CDR1 SSHAT and CDR2 FNYEAQ (reference sequence).

The TCR comes from a human donor in a cohort sampled during active COVID-19. Sequencing was done on a sample of peripheral blood. The chain is built from TRBV7-7 and TRBJ2-5; 8 bases are shared with TRBD2. The CDR3, as DNA: TGTGCTAGCATCGCGGGACTAGGGAGGGATGAGACCCAGTACTTC. As protein: CASIAGLGRDETQYF.